This TCR beta chain appears in the sequencing data of a study of identifying expanded T cells in peripheral blood (dated by TCRdb to 2018 to 2020). Regarding the research as a whole: Technical replicates were generated by sequencing separate aliquots of the same genomic DNA pool, and four replicates were compared pairwise. General conclusions and limits of the study: The authors expected that biological variance in healthy repertoires might rise further over much longer intervals, such as months to years. Variance in clone template counts between roughly 2-week samples significantly increased with total template count across all healthy donors. Between technical replicates the binomial model flagged about 1.2 differentially abundant clones, whereas over roughly 2 weeks the binomial model flagged about 16.4 and over approximately 4 weeks about 19. The beta-binomial model significantly reduced the number of clones called differentially abundant and the false-positive rate across all healthy-donor time intervals.

The CDR3 measures 16 amino acids from cysteine to phenylalanine. Only the CDR3 DNA stays, 48 bases, in frame from base 1. The germline V gene (reference sequence) specifies GTSNPN as CDR1 and SVGIG as CDR2. Here V drops 4 bases and J drops 6 bases, and the junction holds 15 bases not matched to any gene. During the collection period, no infections or other immune events were recorded for the healthy donors. Blood repertoires from healthy donors were used as a training cohort for calibrating time-dependent variance in a beta-binomial model of differential abundance of T-cell clones. There were some ten healthy donors in the training cohort, of whom 3 were female and 7 were male. An age range of roughly 29 to 65 years, with an average of about 39 years, was recorded for the donors. Obtained from a commercial supplier, whole blood was collected from each healthy donor at three time points set around 2 weeks apart. Genomic DNA was extracted from unsorted whole blood for immunosequencing.

TCRbeta CDR3 regions were profiled with the immunoSEQ Assay using bias-controlled multiplex PCR amplification of genomic DNA. Turning to the authors' computational methods: The absolute abundance of each unique TCRbeta CDR3 region was quantified after sequences were collapsed and filtered. Differential abundance was assessed using a binomial (Fisher-equivalent) model and a beta-binomial model in which time-dependent variance fitted from healthy donors was added. Clones with fewer than 5 combined templates were removed, and differential abundance was called for clones with a Benjamini-Hochberg FDR below 0.01. Beta-binomial variance was modeled as a function of total template count across the two samples using the form v = (b*log(k)+a)^2. What TCRdb holds here is the immuneACCESS table cut down to in-frame rearrangements. Part of the clones is not present; checked against another copy, under half of the missing clones reflect an unresolved V gene, and the others are unexplained. V, J and clone size are those of that table, while D and trimming were read from the DNA. This sample is represented by fewer than 130,000 clones; roughly 90% of them were singletons. The ten top clones hold less than 20% of the sample.

In regard to this clone: Its antigen is not yet known. Per-base qualities were not stored, and no clone one base away is much larger.

What was sequenced was blood. The TCR comes from a person aged 18 to 75 in good health. This chain is built from TRBV30 and TRBJ1-3; 7 central nucleotides agree with TRBD1. The nucleotide sequence is TGTGCCTGGAAGGGGGGGGGACAGAGGTTAGAAAACACCATATATTTT. Translated, it reads CAWKGGGQRLENTIYF. Reference TRBV30 and TRBJ1-3 genes cover what lies past the CDR3, so the full variable domain is SQTIHQWPATLVQPVGSPLSLECTVEGTSNPNLYWYRQAAGRGLQLLFYSVGIGQISSEVPQNLSASRPQDRQFILSSKKLLLSDSGFYLCAWKGGGQRLENTIYFGEGSWLTVV.